The 19 T cell receptor beta chains in this list originate from one sample, sequenced in a study of vaccination and CD4 T cells after COVID-19. Cultured CD4+ T cell DNA was sequenced using the Oncomine TCR Beta short-read assay. From the PCR reads, TCRdb called clonotypes with MiXCR, one entry per CDR3 protein. The sample shows several thousand distinct CDR3 sequences, around 47% of them seen only once. No cognate antigen is known for these TCRs. The sample's treatment: approximately nine-day PBMC culture with coronavirus spike peptide pools or control peptides (ViraFEST assay). The unexposed donor provided CD4+ T cells, which were taken before the COVID-19 pandemic (2011-2018). Input material: CD4+ T cells from blood, cultured in vitro. These receptors were obtained from a human donor in good health.

The V and J genes are TRBV6-4 and TRBJ1-5, with a possible D match to TRBD1 (6 bases). The CDR3 has 14 amino acids. Trimming removed 5 bases from V and 5 bases from J, with 13 bases in between. The germline CDR1 and CDR2 sequences are MRHNA and SNTAGT. The CDR3 protein is CASSKEQGYQPQHF. The CDR3 region has the DNA TGTGCCAGCAGTAAAGAACAGGGTTATCAGCCCCAGCATTTT.

This clonotype was picked up a small number of times. V usage is TRBV19 and J usage is TRBJ1-2; 7 nucleotides line up with TRBD1. V shed 5 bases, J shed 3 bases, and the junction held 6 bases outside the gene matches. The V gene's germline CDR1 is LNHDA and CDR2 SQIVND (reference sequence). The CDR3 runs 14 residues. CDR3 loop: CASSPRQGHYGYTF. The CDR3 bases are TGTGCCAGTAGTCCCCGACAGGGCCACTATGGCTACACCTTC.

This clonotype was observed a handful of times. The chain combines TRBV6-1 with TRBJ1-6; D possibly corresponds to TRBD1 (5 bases). The germline CDR1 and CDR2 sequences are MNHNS and SASEGT. Deletions cut 6 bases from V and 6 bases from J, with 12 bases between. This CDR3 is built from 14 residues. CDR3 nucleotide sequence: TGTGCCAGCAGGGGGGACGGCTTTAATTCACCCCTCCACTTT. This sequence encodes CASRGDGFNSPLHF.

CDR3 in amino acids: CASIGGLWETQYF. The CDR3 bases are TGTGCCAGCATTGGGGGGCTGTGGGAGACCCAGTACTTC. The gene calls are TRBV5-6 and TRBJ2-5, with D tentatively TRBD1 or TRBD2 (6 bases each). CDR3 size: 13 residues. V shed 6 bases and J shed 5 bases, with 14 bases lying between them. The germline V gene has CDR1 SGHDT and CDR2 YYEEEE.

This clonotype was seen only a few times. V usage is TRBV18 and J usage is TRBJ1-1; 8 nucleotides match TRBD1. The CDR3 has 14 residues. Per germline, CDR1 KGHSH and CDR2 LQKENI. V shed 3 bases, J shed 3 bases, and the junction held 3 bases outside the gene matches. CDR3: CASSPTGADTEAFF. The CDR3 DNA follows: TGTGCCAGCTCACCGACAGGGGCGGACACTGAAGCTTTCTTT.

This clonotype has a handful of counts. The J gene is TRBJ1-3, the V gene TRBV10-3; TRBD1 might be the D (6 bases). From germline, CDR1 is ENHRY and CDR2 SYGVKD. The CDR3 sequence is 15 residues long. Deletions cut 10 bases from V and 4 bases from J, with 20 bases between. This CDR3 is CATIDRRIGGNTIYF. For the CDR3, the DNA is TGTGCCACGATCGACAGGCGTATAGGGGGAAACACCATATATTTT.

This clonotype showed up just a few times. This chain connects TRBV10-1 to TRBJ1-5; a possible D gene is TRBD1 (6 bases). Trimming shortened V by 7 bases and J by 1 base, and 20 bases separated the two germline ends. The CDR3 is made up of 17 amino acids. Germline V lookup: CDR1 WNHNN, CDR2 SYGVQD (reference sequence). The CDR3 here is CASTRSGDTESNQPQHF. DNA for the CDR3: TGCGCCAGCACTCGAAGCGGGGACACCGAGAGCAATCAGCCCCAGCATTTT.

The chain carries TRBV19 and TRBJ2-3; D is unclear. In germline, CDR1 is LNHDA, CDR2 SQIVND (reference sequence). The V gene lost 2 bases and the J gene lost 4 bases, with 10 bases spanning the gap. This CDR3 region has 14 residues. The CDR3 region has the DNA TGTGCCAGTAGTATATATCCGGGCCCAGATACGCAGTATTTT. This sequence encodes CASSIYPGPDTQYF.

This clonotype was counted a few times. This chain uses TRBV6-1 with TRBJ1-2; 9 bases line up with TRBD1. V lost 4 bases to trimming and J lost 6 bases; unmatched junction nucleotides: 0. The CDR3 runs 12 residues. Germline CDR1 MNHNS, CDR2 SASEGT. CDR3 nucleotide sequence: TGTGCCAGCAGTGGGACAGGGGATGGCTACACCTTC. Translating gives CASSGTGDGYTF.

This clonotype showed up just a few times. This chain uses TRBV7-2 with TRBJ1-2; 9 bases are shared with TRBD1. Looked up from germline, CDR1 is SGHTA and CDR2 is FQGNSA. CDR3 length: 13 residues. Losses at the gene ends were 10 bases for V and 4 bases for J; bases not matched to a gene: 7. CDR3 bases: TGTGCCATTCGGGACAGGGACGCCTATGGCTACACCTTC. Protein product: CAIRDRDAYGYTF. Together with reference TRBV7-2 and TRBJ1-2, the CDR3 gives the full variable domain: GAGVSQSPSNKVTEKGKDVELRCDPISGHTALYWYRQSLGQGLEFLIYFQGNSAPDKSGLPSDRFSAERTGGSVSTLTIQRTQQEDSAVYLCAIRDRDAYGYTFGSGTRLTVV.

V usage is TRBV29-1 and J usage is TRBJ2-7; D could derive from TRBD1 or TRBD2 (5 bases each). V gave up 4 bases and J gave up 3 bases, with 10 bases separating them. In germline, CDR1 is SQVTM, CDR2 ANQGSEA. The CDR3 loop spans 12 amino acids. The CDR3 coding sequence is TGCAGCGTTGTGGGACCGCACTACGAGCAGTACTTC. Protein: CSVVGPHYEQYF.

The V call is TRBV11-2, the J call TRBJ2-7; D not resolved. The germline V gene has CDR1 SGHAT and CDR2 FQNNGV. The V and J ends lost 7 bases and 1 base respectively, with 8 bases between them. The CDR3 is 12 residues long. The CDR3 DNA sequence: TGTGCCAGCAAGGGCAGGTCCTACGAGCAGTACTTC. Translated, it gives CASKGRSYEQYF.

This clonotype was seen more than once but under ten times. This sequence joins TRBV2 and TRBJ2-5; either TRBD1 or TRBD2 may fit D (5 bases each). Germline-derived CDR1 and CDR2 are SNHLY and FYNNEI. The CDR3 runs to 13 residues. V gave up 8 bases and J gave up 5 bases, with 15 bases separating them. The CDR3 is CASSSQGGETQYF. The CDR3 nucleotides read TGTGCCAGCTCTTCCCAGGGCGGGGAGACCCAGTACTTC.

The chain joins TRBV20-1 to TRBJ1-5, with 7 bases aligning to TRBD1. Germline CDR1 DFQATT, CDR2 SNEGSKA (reference sequence). V shed 6 bases, J shed 4 bases, and the junction held 9 bases outside the gene matches. The CDR3 spans 14 residues. The CDR3 protein is CSATRGRGNQPQHF. CDR3 sequence (DNA): TGCAGTGCCACGAGGGGGCGAGGGAATCAGCCCCAGCATTTT.

V gene TRBV6-1 combines with J gene TRBJ2-2, with TRBD1 matching 10 bases. The ends lost 2 bases at V and 2 bases at J; junction bases unmatched: 2. The length of the CDR3 is 16 residues. CDR1 and CDR2 (germline): MNHNS, SASEGT. CDR3 residues: CASSEWDRGNTGELFF. The CDR3 bases are TGTGCCAGCAGTGAATGGGACAGGGGAAACACCGGGGAGCTGTTTTTT.

The rearrangement joins TRBV14 to TRBJ1-5; 7 bases are a match to TRBD1. The CDR3 consists of 13 residues. Germline-derived CDR1 and CDR2 are SGHDN and FVKESK. V lost 5 bases to trimming and J lost 5 bases; unmatched junction nucleotides: 3. CDR3 DNA sequence: TGTGCCAGCAGCGGGACAGAGTATCAGCCCCAGCATTTT. It is translated as CASSGTEYQPQHF.

The rearrangement joins TRBV7-9 to TRBJ1-1; D remains unclear. The CDR3 sequence is 13 residues long. CDR1 is SEHNR, CDR2 FQNEAQ, per germline (reference sequence). Trimming took off 1 base at V and 6 bases at J, with 9 bases between the two ends. As DNA, the CDR3 is TGTGCCAGCAGCTTAGGGAGGGAGGCTGAAGCTTTCTTT. Encoded protein: CASSLGREAEAFF.

This chain joins TRBV28 and TRBJ2-7; tentatively, D is TRBD2 (6 bases). With 7 bases removed from V and 4 bases from J, the gap between germline ends came to 11 bases. The CDR3 sequence is 12 residues long. The germline gives CDR1 MDHEN, CDR2 SYDVKM. CDR3 nucleotide sequence: TGTGCCAGCAAGGAGGGCATGTACGAGCAGTACTTC. Its translation is CASKEGMYEQYF.

This clonotype was detected a few times. In DNA, the CDR3 is TGTGCCAGTAGTTTACGACAGGGAGACTATGGCTACACCTTC. It translates to CASSLRQGDYGYTF. The chain joins TRBV19 to TRBJ1-2; TRBD1 agrees at 7 bases. Germline V CDR1 and CDR2: LNHDA, SQIVND (reference sequence). V gave up 5 bases and J gave up 3 bases; unmatched junction bases: 6. There are 14 residues in the CDR3.